The 21 T cell receptor beta chains below come from one sample, sequenced in a study of blood T cells in healthy people across ages. A second PCR of about 7 to 11 cycles used a sample-barcoded 5' primer and a J-beta primer mix. TCRdb itself ran the 5' RACE reads through MiXCR, one entry per CDR3 protein. The sample includes almost 1 million distinct CDR3 sequences, roughly 51% of them seen just once. The sequencing sample was made of blood. These receptors originate from a woman in her fifties or sixties in good health.

V gene TRBV6-5 combines with J gene TRBJ2-5; the D gene is possibly TRBD2 (5 bases). TRBJ2-7 matches the DNA end more closely, so the J call is doubtful. The CDR3 runs to 15 residues. Per germline, CDR1 MNHEY and CDR2 SVGAGI. CDR3 sequence reads: CASSYAGLKPYEQYF. Here the CDR3 DNA reads TGTGCCAGCAGTTATGCGGGCCTAAAGCCTTACGAGCAGTACTTC.

V and J are TRBV14 and TRBJ2-3, with D maybe TRBD2 (5 bases). V lost 0 bases and J lost 5, with 15 bases in between. Germline V gene lookup returns CDR1 SGHDN and CDR2 FVKESK. The length of the CDR3 is 16 residues. The CDR3 is CASSQEVMDWRDTQYF. DNA of the CDR3: TGTGCCAGCAGCCAAGAGGTGATGGACTGGCGAGATACGCAGTATTTT.

This clonotype was seen a handful of times. The rearrangement joins TRBV5-1 to TRBJ2-5, with 7 bases matching TRBD1. The germline gives CDR1 SGHRS, CDR2 YFSETQ. Trimming removed 10 bases from V and 4 bases from J; junction bases left unmatched: 10. The CDR3 loop spans 13 amino acids. The CDR3 is CASRQGRGETQYF. The CDR3 DNA sequence: TGCGCCTCCCGACAGGGCCGAGGAGAGACCCAGTACTTC.

The J gene is TRBJ2-3, the V gene TRBV28; perhaps D is TRBD1 or TRBD2 (5 bases each). This CDR3 is 17 amino acids long. With 4 bases removed from V and 2 bases from J, the gap between germline ends came to 19 bases. Germline CDR1 is MDHEN and CDR2 is SYDVKM. The CDR3 protein is CASSSRGGGGPTDTQYF. The CDR3, as DNA: TGTGCCAGCAGTTCCCGGGGCGGTGGCGGCCCCACAGATACGCAGTATTTT.

J is TRBJ2-1 and V is TRBV28; no clear D. The CDR3 consists of 10 residues. Germline CDR1 MDHEN, CDR2 SYDVKM. Trimming shortened V by 8 bases and J by 9 bases, and 8 bases separated the two germline ends. The CDR3 protein is CASLGCEQFF. The DNA of the CDR3 is TGTGCCAGCCTAGGGTGTGAGCAGTTCTTC.

This clonotype has a single count. Since a much larger clone is just one base distant, this may be a read error. The chain links TRBV29-1 to TRBJ2-3; D gene uncertain. V lost 6 bases to trimming and J lost 0 bases, with 10 bases between them. This CDR3 is built from 13 residues. Per the germline V gene, CDR1 is SQVTM and CDR2 is ANQGSEA. This CDR3 reads CSVAEGSTDTQYF. Here the CDR3 DNA reads TGCAGCGTCGCGGAAGGGAGCACAGATACGCAGTATTTT.

This chain connects TRBV29-1 to TRBJ2-1; 14 bases line up with TRBD2. Germline trimming cut 3 bases from V and 4 bases from J; bases unmatched to any gene: 5. Germline CDR1 reads SQVTM; CDR2 reads ANQGSEA. The CDR3 has 16 amino acids. The CDR3 coding sequence is TGCAGCGTTGAGGGACTAGCGGGAGATCCGTACAATGAGCAGTTCTTC. Translating gives CSVEGLAGDPYNEQFF.

V gene TRBV6-5 combines with J gene TRBJ2-7; D is undetermined. This CDR3 region has 15 residues. Germline loops: CDR1 MNHEY, CDR2 SVGAGI. The V end lost 2 bases, the J end lost 3 bases, and 14 bases lay between the germline ends. CDR3 DNA sequence: TGTGCCAGCAGTTACAGACCTCATTCGTTCTACGAGCAGTACTTC. This sequence encodes CASSYRPHSFYEQYF.

This sequence joins TRBV6-5 and TRBJ1-4; no reliable D call. Between the trimmed V and J ends, which lost 2 bases and 14 bases, there was a span of 12 bases. Germline V gene lookup returns CDR1 MNHEY and CDR2 SVGAGI. The CDR3 sequence is 12 residues long. The CDR3 region is CASSYVGSELFF. In DNA, the CDR3 is TGTGCCAGCAGTTACGTCGGGTCCGAGCTGTTTTTT.

This clonotype was counted between two and nine times. The V and J genes are TRBV4-1 and TRBJ2-6; unclear D gene. The CDR3 length is 19 residues. Trimming took 0 bases from V and 1 from J, leaving 16 bases between them. Per germline, CDR1 MGHRA and CDR2 YSYEKL. In DNA form, the CDR3 reads TGCGCCAGCAGCCAAGATCCTTTGGGAACAACTTCTGGGGCCAACGTCCTGACTTTC. Its protein is CASSQDPLGTTSGANVLTF.

The chain employs TRBV25-1 and TRBJ2-3, with D maybe TRBD1 (6 bases). The CDR3 is 13 residues long. Germline CDR1 and CDR2: MGHDK and SYGVNS. V lost 10 bases, J lost 1 base, and 12 bases lay in between. The CDR3 DNA sequence: TGTGCCACCCGAGGGGGTGGCACAGATACGCAGTATTTT. Translating gives CATRGGGTDTQYF.

Comment on this clonotype: This may come from a read error, since a much larger clone is one base off. The chain joins TRBV27 to TRBJ2-5, with 7 bases that match TRBD2. J lost 11 bases, V lost 5 bases, and 11 bases had no gene match. This CDR3 region has 13 residues. The germline V gene has CDR1 MNHEY and CDR2 SMNVEV (reference sequence). The CDR3 is CASSATSEDEQYF. As DNA, the CDR3 is TGTGCCAGCAGTGCCACTAGCGAGGATGAGCAGTACTTC.

The chain uses TRBV11-2 and TRBJ2-2; 12 nucleotides align to TRBD2. V was clipped by 5 bases and J by 6 bases; unmatched bases: 10. The CDR3 spans 17 residues. The V gene's germline CDR1 is SGHAT and CDR2 FQNNGV. The DNA of the CDR3 is TGTGCCAGCAGCCCCCGACTAGCGGGAGAACTTGCCGGGGAGCTGTTTTTT. Protein product: CASSPRLAGELAGELFF.

The chain couples TRBV20-1 to TRBJ2-7; 7 nucleotides agree with TRBD1. Germline CDR1 DFQATT, CDR2 SNEGSKA (reference sequence). The CDR3 runs 14 residues. The junction had 9 bases not matched to a gene; V was cut back by 7 bases and J by 0 bases. The CDR3 sequence is CSGRDRRGSYEQYF. CDR3 bases: TGCAGTGGAAGGGACAGACGAGGCTCCTACGAGCAGTACTTC.

This clonotype has only a few counts. The chain is built from TRBV13 and TRBJ1-1; TRBD1 matches 8 bases. The germline gives CDR1 PRHDT, CDR2 FYEKMQ (reference sequence). The CDR3 is 15 residues long. The ends lost 5 bases at V and 0 bases at J; junction bases unmatched: 5. The CDR3 bases are TGTGCCAGCAGCCCATTGACAGGGGTGAACACTGAAGCTTTCTTT. Protein sequence: CASSPLTGVNTEAFF.

In this sample, this clonotype turned up a few times. The chain couples TRBV7-2 to TRBJ2-3; D uncertain. The V and J ends lost 4 bases and 2 bases respectively, with 7 bases between them. Germline CDR1 and CDR2: SGHTA and FQGNSA. This CDR3 contains 13 residues. The CDR3 loop reads CASSSRYTDTQYF. The CDR3 DNA reads TGTGCCAGCAGCTCGAGGTACACAGATACGCAGTATTTT.

The genes are TRBV7-8 and TRBJ1-1; D may be TRBD1 (6 bases). The germline CDR1 and CDR2 sequences are SGHVS and FQNEAQ. V lost 5 bases and J lost 6, with 13 bases in between. The CDR3 sequence is 13 residues long. The DNA for the CDR3 is TGTGCCAGCAGCCAGGGGCGGGGTTCTGAAGCTTTCTTT. Translating it yields CASSQGRGSEAFF.

This chain connects TRBV6-2 or TRBV6-3 to TRBJ1-5, with D perhaps TRBD1 (5 bases). Trimming took off 2 bases at V and 8 bases at J, with 19 bases between the two ends. This CDR3 comprises 16 residues. Germline V gene data show CDR1 as MNHEY and CDR2 as SVGEGT. The CDR3 DNA follows: TGTGCCAGCAGTTACCCCGGGACGCCCACGGTGAAGCCCCAGCATTTT. Its protein is CASSYPGTPTVKPQHF.

This clonotype has only a few counts. The chain uses TRBV5-1 and TRBJ2-5; TRBD1 aligns across 7 bases. The V and J ends lost 4 bases and 3 bases, in that order; junction bases with no gene match: 9. The CDR3 runs 15 residues. Germline lookup yields CDR1 SGHRS and CDR2 YFSETQ. DNA of the CDR3: TGCGCCAGCAGCACCCTTACAGGGGCGGAAGAGACCCAGTACTTC. It is translated as CASSTLTGAEETQYF.

The chain has TRBV5-5 and TRBJ1-2, with unresolved D. V dropped 0 bases and J dropped 8 bases, with 11 bases sitting between them. This CDR3 spans 13 amino acids. Germline CDR1 and CDR2: SGHKS and YYEKEE (reference sequence). CDR3 sequence (DNA): TGTGCCAGCAGCTTGGTAGGGATCGGCGGCTACACCTTC. Residues: CASSLVGIGGYTF.

V and J are TRBV7-2 and TRBJ2-1, with D perhaps matching TRBD2 (6 bases). The J call could be wrong; TRBJ2-7 is a better fit for the DNA end. Germline V gives CDR1 SGHTA, CDR2 FQGNSA. The CDR3 length is 15 residues. CDR3 in DNA: TGTGCCAGCAGCTCGGGGGTTGGGGCCTACAATGAGCAGTACTTC. It is translated as CASSSGVGAYNEQYF.